This note documents a single TCR beta chain sequence. Germline-derived CDR1 and CDR2 are KGHDR and SFDVKD. The CDR3 contains 17 residues. V dropped 4 bases and J dropped 4; count of bases not matched to a gene: 5. Clones were read by immunoSEQ multiplex PCR, and TCRdb kept only the in-frame ones, dropping some. The repertoire holds around 99,000 clones, about nine tenths seen once, with roughly 4.4% in the top ten. This entry comes from a study of control samples from healthy donors and cancer patients. This TCR came from a human donor in good health. The donor label of this sample is uncertain. The V gene is TRBV24-1, the J gene TRBJ2-6, with TRBD1 matching over 11 bases. The sample taken for sequencing was blood. This chain's CDR3 is CATSDGQGARGANVLTF. For the CDR3, the DNA is TGTGCCACCAGTGACGGACAGGGGGCACGGGGGGCCAACGTCCTGACTTTC.